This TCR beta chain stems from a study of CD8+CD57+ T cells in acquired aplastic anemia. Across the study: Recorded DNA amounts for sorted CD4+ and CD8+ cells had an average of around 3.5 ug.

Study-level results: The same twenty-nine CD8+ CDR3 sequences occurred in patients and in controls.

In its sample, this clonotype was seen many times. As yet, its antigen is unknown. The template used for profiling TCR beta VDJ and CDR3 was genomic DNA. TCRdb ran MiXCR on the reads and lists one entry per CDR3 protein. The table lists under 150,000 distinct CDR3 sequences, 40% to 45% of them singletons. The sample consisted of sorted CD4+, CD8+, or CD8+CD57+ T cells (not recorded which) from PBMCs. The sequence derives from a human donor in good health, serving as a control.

The DNA of the CDR3 is TGTGCCAGCAGTGCACGCGGTTCACCCCTCCACTTT. Its translation is CASSARGSPLHF. The chain couples TRBV7-8 to TRBJ1-6; the D is unclear. The CDR3 sequence is 12 residues long. V dropped 6 bases and J dropped 9 bases, with 9 bases sitting between them. Germline CDR1 and CDR2: SGHVS and FQNEAQ.